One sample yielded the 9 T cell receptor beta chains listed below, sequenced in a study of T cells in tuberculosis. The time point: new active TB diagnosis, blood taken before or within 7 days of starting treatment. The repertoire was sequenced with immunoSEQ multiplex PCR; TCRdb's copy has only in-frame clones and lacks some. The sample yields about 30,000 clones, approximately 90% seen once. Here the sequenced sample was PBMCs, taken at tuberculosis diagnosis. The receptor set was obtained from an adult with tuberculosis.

The CDR3 is CASSLVPGQYPGNTIYF. Here the CDR3 DNA reads TGTGCCAGCAGCTTAGTTCCGGGACAGTATCCTGGAAACACCATATATTTT. The chain couples TRBV11-2 to TRBJ1-3; 7 bases agree with TRBD1. Germline lookup yields CDR1 SGHAT and CDR2 FQNNGV. Trimming took 1 base from V and 2 from J; bases not matched to a gene: 8. This CDR3 contains 17 residues.

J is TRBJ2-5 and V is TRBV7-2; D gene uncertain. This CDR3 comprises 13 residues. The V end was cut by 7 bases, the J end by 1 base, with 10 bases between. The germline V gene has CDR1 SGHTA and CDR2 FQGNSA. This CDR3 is CASTFGPQETQYF. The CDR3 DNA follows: TGTGCCAGCACCTTTGGGCCCCAAGAGACCCAGTACTTC.

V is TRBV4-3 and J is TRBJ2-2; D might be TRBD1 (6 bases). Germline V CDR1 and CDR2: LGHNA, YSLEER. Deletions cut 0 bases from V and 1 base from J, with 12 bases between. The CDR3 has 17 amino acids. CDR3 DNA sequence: TGCGCCAGCAGCCAAGATTTGGGCAGGGGGAACACCGGGGAGCTGTTTTTT. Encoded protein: CASSQDLGRGNTGELFF.

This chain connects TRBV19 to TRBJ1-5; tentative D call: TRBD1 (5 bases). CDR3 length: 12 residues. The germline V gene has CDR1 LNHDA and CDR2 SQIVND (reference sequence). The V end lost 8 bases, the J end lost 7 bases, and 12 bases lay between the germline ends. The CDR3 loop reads CASLGRRQPQHF. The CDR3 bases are TGTGCCAGTTTGGGGCGAAGGCAGCCCCAGCATTTT.

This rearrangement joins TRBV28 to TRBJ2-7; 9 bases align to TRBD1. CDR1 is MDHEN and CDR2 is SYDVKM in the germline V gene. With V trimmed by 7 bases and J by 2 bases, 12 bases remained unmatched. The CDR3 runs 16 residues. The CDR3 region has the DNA TGTGCCAGCATCTCGTCAGGGACAGGGCGGGCCTACGAGCAGTACTTC. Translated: CASISSGTGRAYEQYF.

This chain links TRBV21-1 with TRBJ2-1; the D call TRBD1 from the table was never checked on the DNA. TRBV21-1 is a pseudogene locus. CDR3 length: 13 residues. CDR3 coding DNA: TGTGCCAGCAGAGACAAGTTTTACAATGAGCAGTTCTTC. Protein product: CASRDKFYNEQFF.

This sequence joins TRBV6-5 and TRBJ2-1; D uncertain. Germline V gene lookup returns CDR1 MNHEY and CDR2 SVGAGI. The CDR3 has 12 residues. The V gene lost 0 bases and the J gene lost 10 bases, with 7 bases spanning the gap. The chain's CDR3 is CASSYSTDEQFF. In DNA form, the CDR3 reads TGTGCCAGCAGTTACTCAACAGACGAGCAGTTCTTC.

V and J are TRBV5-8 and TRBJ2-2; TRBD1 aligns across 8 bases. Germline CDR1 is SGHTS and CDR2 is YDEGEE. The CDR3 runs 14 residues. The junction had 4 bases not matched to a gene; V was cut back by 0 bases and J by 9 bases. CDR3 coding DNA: TGTGCCAGCAGCTTGGTTCAGGGGGCGCGGGAGCTGTTTTTT. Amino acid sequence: CASSLVQGARELFF.

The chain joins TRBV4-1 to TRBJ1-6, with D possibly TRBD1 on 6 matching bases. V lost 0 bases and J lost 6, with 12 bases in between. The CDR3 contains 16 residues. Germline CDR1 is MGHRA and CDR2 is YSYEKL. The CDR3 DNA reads TGCGCCAGCAGCCAAGACGGGGGGCAGTTTAATTCACCCCTCCACTTT. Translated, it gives CASSQDGGQFNSPLHF.